This is a list of T cell receptor beta chains from one sample in a study of T cell responses to AZD1222 COVID-19 vaccine. TCRdb's table, derived via immunoSEQ multiplex PCR, lists solely in-frame clones and lacks some. The sample contains 100,000 or so clones, 80% to 90% of which appear only once. The sequencing here drew on peripheral blood, taken on day 0 of MenACWY control vaccination. The receptors here all came from an adult in good health. Each CDR3 is given with its conserved first and last residue. The order of the fields is clone size, V gene, J gene, D gene, CDR3 DNA, CDR3 protein. D genes are given only for firm matches. Only some rows state a clone size, as once, few, many or a class for expanded clones.

.,TRBV12-3/TRBV12-4,TRBJ2-2,.,TGTGCCAGCAGCCCAATCGGGGAGCTGTTTTTT,CASSPIGELFF
few,TRBV3-1/TRBV3-2,TRBJ1-1,.,TGTGCCAGCAGCCAAGGGGTGAACACTGAAGCTTTCTTT,CASSQGVNTEAFF
.,TRBV7-9,TRBJ2-3,.,TGTGCCAGCAGCTTAGTCCCCCGGAGTCCAGATACGCAGTATTTT,CASSLVPRSPDTQYF
.,TRBV11-3,TRBJ1-1,.,TGTGCCAGCAGCGTCACGGGTGTAACTGAAGCTTTCTTT,CASSVTGVTEAFF
.,TRBV10-1,TRBJ1-1,.,TGCGCCAGCAGTGCATCATTCGCCGGGAACACTGAAGCTTTCTTT,CASSASFAGNTEAFF
.,TRBV28,TRBJ1-5,.,TGTGCCAGCAGCCCCACCGGCATGGGTCCCAGCAATCAGCCCCAGCATTTT,CASSPTGMGPSNQPQHF
once,TRBV28,TRBJ1-5,.,TGTGCCAGCTCTGTCCGCGGGACGGGGGTCTATCAGCCCCAGCATTTT,CASSVRGTGVYQPQHF
.,TRBV10-3,TRBJ2-5,.,TGTGCCATCAGTGAAGGGACGCGACAAGAGACCCAGTACTTC,CAISEGTRQETQYF
.,TRBV2,TRBJ2-4,.,TGTGCCAGCAGCTACAGGGTTCTCACGGACATTCAGTACTTC,CASSYRVLTDIQYF
.,TRBV7-9,TRBJ1-3,.,TGTGCCAGCACCCCACGACCCGGGGCGTCTGGAAACACCATATATTTT,CASTPRPGASGNTIYF
.,TRBV28,TRBJ2-5,.,TGTGCCAGCAGCCCTAACGGGGCTGAAGAGACCCAGTACTTC,CASSPNGAEETQYF
.,TRBV18,TRBJ2-5,.,TGTGCCAGCTCCGGAACGCGAGGGGGGCAAGAGACCCAGTACTTC,CASSGTRGGQETQYF
.,TRBV2,TRBJ2-6,TRBD2,TGTGCCAGCAGGGGGGGGGACTCCACTGCTGGGGCCAACGTCCTGACTTTC,CASRGGDSTAGANVLTF
.,TRBV14,TRBJ1-2,.,TGTGCCAGCAGCCAAGAAGTGCGTGGGGGGATCTATGGCTACACCTTC,CASSQEVRGGIYGYTF
.,TRBV7-2,TRBJ1-4,.,TGTGCCAGCAGCTTAGTAGGTACCAATGAAAAACTGTTTTTT,CASSLVGTNEKLFF
.,TRBV6-5,TRBJ1-1,TRBD1,TGTGCCAGCAGTACCAAAACAGGGGTGGGAGCTGAAGCTTTCTTT,CASSTKTGVGAEAFF
.,TRBV18,TRBJ2-7,TRBD1,TGTGCCAGCTCACCAGGGACAGGGGGTTACGAGCAGTACTTC,CASSPGTGGYEQYF
once,TRBV10-2,TRBJ2-7,.,TGCGCCAGCAGCTTCTCCCCCGAGGGCGAGCAGTACTTC,CASSFSPEGEQYF
once,TRBV7-6,TRBJ2-1,.,TGTGCCAGCAGCCCAACCTATGAGCAGTTCTTC,CASSPTYEQFF
.,TRBV24-1,TRBJ2-3,.,TGTGCCACCAGTGAGGGGGGGCGCCCTTACACAGATACGCAGTATTTT,CATSEGGRPYTDTQYF
.,TRBV6-5,TRBJ2-7,TRBD1,TGTGCCAGCACCGAACAGGGGCTTGGCTACGAGCAGTACTTC,CASTEQGLGYEQYF
.,TRBV7-2,TRBJ2-1,.,TGTGCCAGCAGCTTATCAGTGCTGAGGGGTGTCTATGAGCAGTTCTTC,CASSLSVLRGVYEQFF
.,TRBV4-1,TRBJ1-2,.,TGCGCCAGCAGGTTCGAGGGTGGAGGCTATGGCTACACCTTC,CASRFEGGGYGYTF
.,TRBV7-9,TRBJ1-5,.,TGTGCCAGCAGCTTAGGCAGGGCCCCCCAGCATTTT,CASSLGRAPQHF
.,TRBV27,TRBJ1-4,TRBD1,TGTGCCAGCAGCCCCCCCGGGACAGGGACTACAACTAATGAAAAACTGTTTTTT,CASSPPGTGTTTNEKLFF
.,TRBV15,TRBJ2-1,.,TGTGCCACCAGCAGAGATGGTCCGACTTACAATGAGCAGTTCTTC,CATSRDGPTYNEQFF
.,TRBV29-1,TRBJ2-5,TRBD2,TGCAGCGTTTACGGGGGGGAACAAGAGACCCAGTACTTC,CSVYGGEQETQYF
.,TRBV5-1,TRBJ2-4,.,TGCGCCAGCAGCTTCTCCCAGGGGGGATGGGACATTCAGTACTTC,CASSFSQGGWDIQYF
.,TRBV3-1/TRBV3-2,TRBJ2-3,.,TGTGCCAGCGCAGGGCGCGGGGCAGATACGCAGTATTTT,CASAGRGADTQYF
.,TRBV7-2,TRBJ2-5,TRBD1,TGTGCCAGCAGCTTAACAGGGGGCAGAGAGACCCAGTACTTC,CASSLTGGRETQYF
.,TRBV28,TRBJ1-1,TRBD1,TGTGCCAGCAGTTTAGGGACAGCCTCAGGGAGGACTGAAGCTTTCTTT,CASSLGTASGRTEAFF
.,TRBV7-2,TRBJ1-6,.,TGTGCCAGCAGCTTAGGGGGGGTGGGCTATAATTCACCCCTCCACTTT,CASSLGGVGYNSPLHF
few,TRBV6-5,TRBJ2-5,.,TGTGCCAGCAGTTACCTGGAGACCCAGTACTTC,CASSYLETQYF
.,TRBV2,TRBJ2-5,.,TGTGCCAGCAGTGGGGTCGGGGGAACCCAAGAGACCCAGTACTTC,CASSGVGGTQETQYF
.,TRBV6-5,TRBJ1-1,.,TGTGCCAGCAGTTACGAGGGGAACACTGAAGCTTTCTTT,CASSYEGNTEAFF
once,TRBV4-1,TRBJ1-5,.,TGCGCCAGCAGCCCAGCGTGGGGGGGGCAGCCCCAGCATTTT,CASSPAWGGQPQHF
once,TRBV5-8,TRBJ1-1,TRBD1,TGTGCCAGCAGAGGCAGGGGGAGAACTGAAGCTTTCTTT,CASRGRGRTEAFF
.,TRBV27,TRBJ1-2,.,TGTGCCAGCAGTTCAACCGTCTCCAATGGCTACACCTTC,CASSSTVSNGYTF
.,TRBV7-9,TRBJ1-3,.,TGTGCCAGCAGGGGCGGGTTCGGGGGCGCCCATGGAAACACCATATATTTT,CASRGGFGGAHGNTIYF
.,TRBV4-2,TRBJ2-7,.,TGTGCCAGCAGCCAAGATAGGCTAGCGAGCTCCTACGAGCAGTACTTC,CASSQDRLASSYEQYF
.,TRBV18,TRBJ2-3,.,TGTGCCAGCTCACCAGCCTCGGGGTATACGCAGTATTTT,CASSPASGYTQYF
.,TRBV2,TRBJ1-6,.,TGTGCCACCGCTTTGACAGTACCACCCCTCCACTTT,CATALTVPPLHF
.,TRBV6-5,TRBJ1-4,TRBD1,TGTGCCAGCAGTAGGTTTACAGGGGGCGGTGAAAAACTGTTTTTT,CASSRFTGGGEKLFF
.,TRBV7-2,TRBJ1-6,.,TGTGCCAGCACCCTATTTGGAACAGGGAGTAATTCACCCCTCCACTTT,CASTLFGTGSNSPLHF
few,TRBV2,TRBJ1-5,.,TGTGCCAGCACCTGGGGACGGACGGAACATCAGCCCCAGCATTTT,CASTWGRTEHQPQHF
once,TRBV7-2,TRBJ1-3,.,TGTGCCAGCAGCCCAGCAACTTCCGGAAACACCATATATTTT,CASSPATSGNTIYF
.,TRBV3-1/TRBV3-2,TRBJ2-7,.,TGTGCCAGCAGCCAATCTTCGGGTCGCGAGCAGTACTTC,CASSQSSGREQYF
.,TRBV29-1,TRBJ1-2,TRBD1,TGCAGCATAGCCGGACAGGGAGGAGGGAGCTACACCTTC,CSIAGQGGGSYTF
.,TRBV28,TRBJ1-4,.,TGTGCCAGCCGGGGAACTAATGAAAAACTGTTTTTT,CASRGTNEKLFF
.,TRBV27,TRBJ2-1,TRBD2,TGTGCCAGCAGTTTTGCGGGAGGGCGAAATGAGCAGTTCTTC,CASSFAGGRNEQFF
.,TRBV12-3/TRBV12-4,TRBJ1-2,.,TGTGCCAGCCGGAACCCCCTAGGCTACACCTTC,CASRNPLGYTF
.,TRBV6-5,TRBJ1-2,.,TGTGCCAGCAGTCTCGGGATTAACTATGGCTACACCTTC,CASSLGINYGYTF
.,TRBV28,TRBJ2-1,.,TGTGCCAGCAGTCTTTACAATGAGCAGTTCTTC,CASSLYNEQFF
.,TRBV7-3,TRBJ2-3,TRBD1,TGTGCCAGCAGCTTACGAAGGGACAGTTCAGATACGCAGTATTTT,CASSLRRDSSDTQYF
once,TRBV18,TRBJ1-2,.,TGTGCCAGCTCACCACCCGGGTTGGGCGAGGGCTACACCTTC,CASSPPGLGEGYTF
.,TRBV7-3,TRBJ1-5,.,TGTGCCAGCAGCTTAACAGGGGGCAATCAGCCCCAGCATTTT,CASSLTGGNQPQHF
.,TRBV5-5,TRBJ1-6,TRBD1,TGTGCCAGCAGCTCCCGACAGGGAAATTCACCCCTCCACTTT,CASSSRQGNSPLHF
.,TRBV24-1,TRBJ1-5,.,TGTGCCACTCAGGGTGGAGGCCCTAATCAGCCCCAGCATTTT,CATQGGGPNQPQHF